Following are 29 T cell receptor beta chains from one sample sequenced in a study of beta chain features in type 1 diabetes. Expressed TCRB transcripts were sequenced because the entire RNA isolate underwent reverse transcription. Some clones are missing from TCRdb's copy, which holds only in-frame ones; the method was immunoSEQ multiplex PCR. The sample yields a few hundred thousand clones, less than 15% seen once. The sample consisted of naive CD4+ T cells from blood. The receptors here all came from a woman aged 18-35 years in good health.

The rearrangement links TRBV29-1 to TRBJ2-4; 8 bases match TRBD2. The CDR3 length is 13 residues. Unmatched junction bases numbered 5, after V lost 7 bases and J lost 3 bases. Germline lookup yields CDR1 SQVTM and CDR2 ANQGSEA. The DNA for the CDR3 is TGCAGCGCCGGGGGGGGTAGCAAAAACATTCAGTACTTC. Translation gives CSAGGGSKNIQYF. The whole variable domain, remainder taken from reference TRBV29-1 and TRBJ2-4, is SAVISQKPSRDICQRGTSLTIQCQVDSQVTMMFWYRQQPGQSLTLIATANQGSEATYESGFVIDKFPISRPNLTFSTLTVSNMSPEDSSIYLCSAGGGSKNIQYFGAGTRLSVL.

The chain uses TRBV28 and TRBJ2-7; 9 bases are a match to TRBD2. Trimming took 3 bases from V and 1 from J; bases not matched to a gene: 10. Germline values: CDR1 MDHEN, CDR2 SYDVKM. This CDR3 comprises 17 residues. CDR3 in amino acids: CASSFFSGRHRSYEQYF. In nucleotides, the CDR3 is TGTGCCAGCAGTTTTTTCAGCGGGAGGCATAGGTCCTACGAGCAGTACTTC.

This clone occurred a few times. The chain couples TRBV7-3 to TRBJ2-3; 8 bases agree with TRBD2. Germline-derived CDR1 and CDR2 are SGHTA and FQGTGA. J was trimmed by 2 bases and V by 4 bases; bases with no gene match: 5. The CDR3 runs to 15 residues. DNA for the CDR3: TGTGCCAGCAGCTCCCCAGCGGGAGTCACAGATACGCAGTATTTT. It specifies CASSSPAGVTDTQYF.

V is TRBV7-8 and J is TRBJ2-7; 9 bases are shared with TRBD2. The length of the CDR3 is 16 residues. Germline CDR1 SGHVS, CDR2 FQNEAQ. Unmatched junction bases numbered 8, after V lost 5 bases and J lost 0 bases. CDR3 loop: CASSPQTSGISYEQYF. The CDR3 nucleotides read TGTGCCAGCAGCCCTCAGACTAGCGGAATCTCCTACGAGCAGTACTTC. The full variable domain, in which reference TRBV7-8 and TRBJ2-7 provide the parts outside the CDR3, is GAGVSQSPRYKVAKRGQDVALRCDPISGHVSLFWYQQALGQGPEFLTYFQNEAQLDKSGLPSDRFFAERPEGSVSTLKIQRTQQEDSAVYLCASSPQTSGISYEQYFGPGTRLTVT.

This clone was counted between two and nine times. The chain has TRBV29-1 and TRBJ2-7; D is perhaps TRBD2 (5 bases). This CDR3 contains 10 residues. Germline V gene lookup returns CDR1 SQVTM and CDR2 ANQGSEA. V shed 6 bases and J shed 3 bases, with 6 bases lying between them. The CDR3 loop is CSVRDYEQYF. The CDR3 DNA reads TGCAGCGTCCGGGACTACGAGCAGTACTTC.

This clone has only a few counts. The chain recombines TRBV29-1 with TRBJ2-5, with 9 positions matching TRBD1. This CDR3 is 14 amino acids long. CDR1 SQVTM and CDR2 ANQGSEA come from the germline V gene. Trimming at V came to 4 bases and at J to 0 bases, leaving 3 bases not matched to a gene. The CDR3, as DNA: TGCAGCGTTGTCGGGACAGGGTACCAAGAGACCCAGTACTTC. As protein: CSVVGTGYQETQYF.

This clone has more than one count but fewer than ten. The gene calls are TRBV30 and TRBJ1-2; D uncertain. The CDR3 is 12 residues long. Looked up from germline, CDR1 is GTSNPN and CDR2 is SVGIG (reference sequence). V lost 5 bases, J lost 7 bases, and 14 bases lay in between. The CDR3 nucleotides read TGTGCCTGGGGACTCCTGGTTTTTGGCTACACCTTC. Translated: CAWGLLVFGYTF.

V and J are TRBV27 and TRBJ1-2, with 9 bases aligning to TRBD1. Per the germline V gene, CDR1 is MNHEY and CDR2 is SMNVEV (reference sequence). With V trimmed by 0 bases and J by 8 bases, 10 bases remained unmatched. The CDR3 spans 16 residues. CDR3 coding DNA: TGTGCCAGCAGTTTATCGGGGGACAGGGTAGTGAAGGGCTACACCTTC. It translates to CASSLSGDRVVKGYTF.

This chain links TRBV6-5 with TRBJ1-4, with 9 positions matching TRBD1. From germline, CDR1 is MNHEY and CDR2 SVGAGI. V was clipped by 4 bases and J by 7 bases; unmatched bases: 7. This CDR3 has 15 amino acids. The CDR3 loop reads CASSFHRGPVEKLFF. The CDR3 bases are TGTGCCAGCAGTTTCCACAGGGGGCCCGTTGAAAAACTGTTTTTT.

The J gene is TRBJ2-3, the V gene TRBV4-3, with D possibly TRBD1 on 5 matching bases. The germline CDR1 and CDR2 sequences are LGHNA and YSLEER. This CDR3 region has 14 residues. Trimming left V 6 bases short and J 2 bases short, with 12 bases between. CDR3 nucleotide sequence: TGCGCCAGCAGTTACAGGACCTCCACAGATACGCAGTATTTT. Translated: CASSYRTSTDTQYF.

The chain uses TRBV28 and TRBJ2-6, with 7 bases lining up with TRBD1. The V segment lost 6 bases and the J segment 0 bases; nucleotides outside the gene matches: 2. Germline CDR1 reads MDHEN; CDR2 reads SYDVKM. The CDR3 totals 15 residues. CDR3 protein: CASRRDSSGANVLTF. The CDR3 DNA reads TGTGCCAGCAGAAGGGACAGCTCTGGGGCCAACGTCCTGACTTTC. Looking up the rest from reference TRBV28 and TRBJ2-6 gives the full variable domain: DVKVTQSSRYLVKRTGEKVFLECVQDMDHENMFWYRQDPGLGLRLIYFSYDVKMKEKGDIPEGYSVSREKKERFSLILESASTNQTSMYLCASRRDSSGANVLTFGAGSRLTVL.

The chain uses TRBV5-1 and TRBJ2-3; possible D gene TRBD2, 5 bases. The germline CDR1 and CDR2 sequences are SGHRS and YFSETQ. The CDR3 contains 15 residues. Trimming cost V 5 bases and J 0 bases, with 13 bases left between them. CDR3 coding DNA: TGCGCCAGCAGTTTAAGCGGAAGGAGCACAGATACGCAGTATTTT. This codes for CASSLSGRSTDTQYF. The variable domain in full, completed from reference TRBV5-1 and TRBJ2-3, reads KAGVTQTPRYLIKTRGQQVTLSCSPISGHRSVSWYQQTPGQGLQFLFEYFSETQRNKGNFPGRFSGRQFSNSRSEMNVSTLELGDSALYLCASSLSGRSTDTQYFGPGTRLTVL.

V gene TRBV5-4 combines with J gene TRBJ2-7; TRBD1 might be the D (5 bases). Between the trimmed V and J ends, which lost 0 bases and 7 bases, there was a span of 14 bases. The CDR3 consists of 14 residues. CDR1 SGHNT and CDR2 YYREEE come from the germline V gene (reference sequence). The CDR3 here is CASSLVAGLVEQYF. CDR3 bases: TGTGCCAGCAGCTTGGTGGCAGGGCTCGTGGAGCAGTACTTC. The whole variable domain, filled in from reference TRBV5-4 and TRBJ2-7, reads ETGVTQSPTHLIKTRGQQVTLRCSSQSGHNTVSWYQQALGQGPQFIFQYYREEENGRGNFPPRFSGLQFPNYSSELNVNALELDDSALYLCASSLVAGLVEQYFGPGTRLTVT.

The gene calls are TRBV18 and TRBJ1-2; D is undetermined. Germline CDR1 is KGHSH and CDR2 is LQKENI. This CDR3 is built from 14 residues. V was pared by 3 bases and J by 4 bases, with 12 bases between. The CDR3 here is CASSPAVSSYGYTF. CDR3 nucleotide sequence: TGTGCCAGCTCACCGGCGGTATCAAGCTATGGCTACACCTTC.

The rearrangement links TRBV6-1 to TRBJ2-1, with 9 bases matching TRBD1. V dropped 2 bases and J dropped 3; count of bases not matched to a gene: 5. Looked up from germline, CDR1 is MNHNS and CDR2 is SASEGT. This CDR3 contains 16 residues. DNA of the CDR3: TGTGCCAGCAGTGAACCGGGACAGGGCTACTACAATGAGCAGTTCTTC. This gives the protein CASSEPGQGYYNEQFF.

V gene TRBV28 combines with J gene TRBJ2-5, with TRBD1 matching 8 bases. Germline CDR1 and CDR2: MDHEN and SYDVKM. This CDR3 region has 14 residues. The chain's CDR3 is CAQQGGRGRETQYF. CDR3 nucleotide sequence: TGTGCTCAGCAGGGTGGCAGGGGGCGAGAGACCCAGTACTTC.

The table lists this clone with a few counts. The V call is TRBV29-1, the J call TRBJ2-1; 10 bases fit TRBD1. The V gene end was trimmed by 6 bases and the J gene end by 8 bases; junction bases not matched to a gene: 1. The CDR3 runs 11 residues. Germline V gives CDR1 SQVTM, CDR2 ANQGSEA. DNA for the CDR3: TGCAGCGTAGGGACAGGGGATGAGCAGTTCTTC. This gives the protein CSVGTGDEQFF.

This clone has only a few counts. The CDR3 is CAWSPSGLREQFF. CDR3 nucleotide sequence: TGTGCCTGGAGTCCCTCAGGGTTGCGGGAGCAGTTCTTC. V usage is TRBV30 and J usage is TRBJ2-1, with D possibly TRBD1 on 5 matching bases. Trimming took 2 bases from V and 10 from J, leaving 15 bases between them. The CDR3 is made up of 13 amino acids. The germline V gene encodes CDR1 GTSNPN and CDR2 SVGIG (reference sequence). Full variable domain (remainder filled in from reference TRBV30 and TRBJ2-1): SQTIHQWPATLVQPVGSPLSLECTVEGTSNPNLYWYRQAAGRGLQLLFYSVGIGQISSEVPQNLSASRPQDRQFILSSKKLLLSDSGFYLCAWSPSGLREQFFGPGTRLTVL.

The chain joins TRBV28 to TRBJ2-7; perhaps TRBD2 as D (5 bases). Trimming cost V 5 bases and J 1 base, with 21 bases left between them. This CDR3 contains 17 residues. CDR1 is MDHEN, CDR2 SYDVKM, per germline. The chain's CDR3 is CASSPWGVQPGSYEQYF. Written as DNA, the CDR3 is TGTGCCAGCAGTCCCTGGGGAGTACAGCCTGGATCCTACGAGCAGTACTTC.

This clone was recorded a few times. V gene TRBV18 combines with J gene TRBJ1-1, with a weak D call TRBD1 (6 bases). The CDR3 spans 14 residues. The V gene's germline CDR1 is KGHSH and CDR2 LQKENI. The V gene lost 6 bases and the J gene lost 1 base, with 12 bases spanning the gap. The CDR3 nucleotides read TGTGCCAGCTCCCTACAGGGTGGGAACACTGAAGCTTTCTTT. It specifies CASSLQGGNTEAFF.

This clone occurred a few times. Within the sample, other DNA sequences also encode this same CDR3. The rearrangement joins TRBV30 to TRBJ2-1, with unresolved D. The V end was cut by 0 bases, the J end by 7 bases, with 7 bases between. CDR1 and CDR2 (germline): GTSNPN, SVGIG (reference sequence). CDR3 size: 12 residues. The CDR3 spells CAWSVRSNEQFF. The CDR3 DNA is TGTGCCTGGAGTGTGAGGTCTAATGAGCAGTTCTTC.

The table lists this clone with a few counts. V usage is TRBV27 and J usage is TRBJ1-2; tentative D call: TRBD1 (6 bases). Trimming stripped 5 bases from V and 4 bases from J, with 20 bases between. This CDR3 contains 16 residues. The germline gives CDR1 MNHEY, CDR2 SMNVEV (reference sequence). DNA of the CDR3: TGTGCCAGCAGTCCGTTTACTATTGGACAGCCCTATGGCTACACCTTC. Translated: CASSPFTIGQPYGYTF.

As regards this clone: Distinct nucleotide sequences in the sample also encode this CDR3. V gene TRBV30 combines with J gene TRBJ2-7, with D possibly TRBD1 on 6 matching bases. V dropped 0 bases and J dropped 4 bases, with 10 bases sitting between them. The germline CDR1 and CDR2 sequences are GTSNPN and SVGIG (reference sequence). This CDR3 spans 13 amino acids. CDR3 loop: CAWSVQGSYEQYF. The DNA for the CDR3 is TGTGCCTGGAGTGTACAGGGATCTTACGAGCAGTACTTC.

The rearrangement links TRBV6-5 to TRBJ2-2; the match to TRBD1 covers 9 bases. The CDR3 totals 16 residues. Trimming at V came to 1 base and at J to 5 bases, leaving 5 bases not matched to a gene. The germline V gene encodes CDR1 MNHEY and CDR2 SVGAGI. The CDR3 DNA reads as TGTGCCAGCAGTTACTTCTCGGACAGGGGAACCGGGGAGCTGTTTTTT. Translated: CASSYFSDRGTGELFF.

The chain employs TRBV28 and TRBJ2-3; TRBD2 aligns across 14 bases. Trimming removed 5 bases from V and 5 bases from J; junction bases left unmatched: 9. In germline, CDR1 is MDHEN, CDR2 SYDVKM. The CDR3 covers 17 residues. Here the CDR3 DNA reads TGTGCCAGCAGTGCTCAACTCGGGACTAGCGGGAGAGATACGCAGTATTTT. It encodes CASSAQLGTSGRDTQYF. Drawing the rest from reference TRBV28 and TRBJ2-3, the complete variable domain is DVKVTQSSRYLVKRTGEKVFLECVQDMDHENMFWYRQDPGLGLRLIYFSYDVKMKEKGDIPEGYSVSREKKERFSLILESASTNQTSMYLCASSAQLGTSGRDTQYFGPGTRLTVL.

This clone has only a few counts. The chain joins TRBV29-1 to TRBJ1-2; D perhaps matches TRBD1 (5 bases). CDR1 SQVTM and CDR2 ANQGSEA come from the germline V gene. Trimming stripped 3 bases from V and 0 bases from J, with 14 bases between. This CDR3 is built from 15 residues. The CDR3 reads CSVDGREEANYGYTF. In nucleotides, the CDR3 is TGCAGCGTTGATGGCAGGGAAGAAGCTAACTATGGCTACACCTTC.

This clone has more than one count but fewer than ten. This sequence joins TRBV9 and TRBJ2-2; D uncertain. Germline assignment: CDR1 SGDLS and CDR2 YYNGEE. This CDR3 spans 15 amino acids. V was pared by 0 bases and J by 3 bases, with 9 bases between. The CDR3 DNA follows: TGTGCCAGCAGCGTAGGGAAACAGTACACCGGGGAGCTGTTTTTT. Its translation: CASSVGKQYTGELFF.

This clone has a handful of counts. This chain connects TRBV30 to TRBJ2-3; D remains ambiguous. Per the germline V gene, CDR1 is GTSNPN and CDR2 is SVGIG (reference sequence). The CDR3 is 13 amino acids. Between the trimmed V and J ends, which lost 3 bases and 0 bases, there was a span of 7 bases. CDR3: CAWSSASTDTQYF. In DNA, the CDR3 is TGTGCCTGGAGCAGTGCTAGCACAGATACGCAGTATTTT.

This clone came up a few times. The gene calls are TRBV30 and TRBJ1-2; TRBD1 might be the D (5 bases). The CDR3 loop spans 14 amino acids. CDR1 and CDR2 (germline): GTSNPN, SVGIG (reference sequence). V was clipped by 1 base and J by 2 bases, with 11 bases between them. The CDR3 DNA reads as TGTGCCTGGAGTGGTTCAGGGTACAACTATGGCTACACCTTC. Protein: CAWSGSGYNYGYTF. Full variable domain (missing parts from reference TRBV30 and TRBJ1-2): SQTIHQWPATLVQPVGSPLSLECTVEGTSNPNLYWYRQAAGRGLQLLFYSVGIGQISSEVPQNLSASRPQDRQFILSSKKLLLSDSGFYLCAWSGSGYNYGYTFGSGTRLTVV.